This TCR beta chain is drawn from a study of blood T cell repertoires in COVID-19 (dated by TCRdb to about 2020). With regard to the full study: Samples covering the acute and convalescent phases of COVID-19 were provided by collaborators in the United States, Italy and Spain. The repertoires were released in a freely available public database intended as a resource for research on the immune response to SARS-CoV-2. Where HLA class I and class II types were available, the types were taken from metadata supplied by the sample provider, not from assay-based typing. The samples were drawn from two sources: the first 160 participants of the ongoing ImmuneRACE study, and about 1,300 subjects contributed by 6 global collaborators. The prospective study material was composed of cDNA or gDNA derived from T cells, B-cell-depleted T cells, or PBMCs. Sample metadata almost always included a de-identified subject ID, COVID-19 status, age in years and sex. Deeply sampled blood TCRbeta repertoires from subjects exposed to, actively infected with, or recovered from COVID-19 were included in the dataset. Study-wide conclusions, independent of this receptor: The amount of clinical and demographic metadata varied by source and participant and was provided uncurated.

For this clone: Its antigen target is currently unknown. No base-level quality is on record; no much larger clone is a single base apart.

Participants in the prospective study were enrolled through a virtual design, were aged roughly 18 to 100 years, and lived in 24 United States geographic areas. In the prospective study, participants were assigned to cohorts based on the clinical history participants reported in a screening survey and a study questionnaire. ImmuneRACE Cohort 3 recovered participants were defined by two consecutive negative NP/OP PCR tests, healthcare professional clearance, or symptom resolution. Mobile phlebotomists in the prospective study collected whole blood, serum and a nasopharyngeal or oropharyngeal swab from every participant. Participants in the prospective study had the option to provide additional blood draws and questionnaires over a 2-month period. Before DNA extraction, blood samples from the prospective study were shipped at room temperature or frozen. TCRbeta CDR3 regions were amplified from genomic DNA using the immunoSEQ Assay, a bias-controlled multiplex PCR. Per the original workflow: The number of nucleated cells in each sample was estimated from the amplification of reference gene primers within the assay. To quantify the absolute abundance of each unique TCRbeta CDR3 rearrangement, sequence reads were collapsed and filtered. Productive Simpson clonality was computed per sample as the square root of Simpson's diversity index over productive rearrangements. Entries here come from immuneACCESS through TCRdb and include only in-frame sequences with V and J called. Some clones fail to appear in such tables; in the studies checked, an unresolved V gene covers under half of the shortfall, and the cause of the remainder is unknown. V, J and clone size reflect that table, while D and trimming were determined from the DNA. Here the sample has 200,000 to 250,000 clones; about 87% occur a single time. Roughly 2.7% of the sample belongs to the ten largest clones.

The CDR3 starts with the cysteine, ends with the phenylalanine, and has 18 residues. Of all the DNA, just the CDR3 is kept, 54 bases in frame from base 1. Trimming removed 0 bases from V and 3 bases from J; the gene matches leave 11 bases unexplained. CDR1 and CDR2 (SGHRS, YFSETQ) derive from the germline V gene. This sequence was found in a woman aged 25 to 39 who had recovered from COVID-19. Here the chain combines TRBV5-1 and TRBJ2-3, with 9 bases aligning to TRBD1. The sample was PBMCs or T cells enriched from blood (not recorded which). CDR3 protein: CASSLDVPTGGLTDTQYF. The bases read TGCGCCAGCAGCTTGGATGTTCCGACAGGGGGGTTGACAGATACGCAGTATTTT.